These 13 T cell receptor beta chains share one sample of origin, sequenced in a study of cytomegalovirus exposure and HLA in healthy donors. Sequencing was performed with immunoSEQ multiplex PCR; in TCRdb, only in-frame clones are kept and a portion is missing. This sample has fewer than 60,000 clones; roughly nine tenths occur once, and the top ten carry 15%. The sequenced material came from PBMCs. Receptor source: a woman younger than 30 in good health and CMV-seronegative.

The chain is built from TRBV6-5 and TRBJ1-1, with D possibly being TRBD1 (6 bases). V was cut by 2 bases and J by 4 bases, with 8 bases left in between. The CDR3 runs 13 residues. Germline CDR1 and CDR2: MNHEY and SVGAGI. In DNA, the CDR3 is TGTGCCAGCAGTTACAACAGGGTCACTGAAGCTTTCTTT. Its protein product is CASSYNRVTEAFF.

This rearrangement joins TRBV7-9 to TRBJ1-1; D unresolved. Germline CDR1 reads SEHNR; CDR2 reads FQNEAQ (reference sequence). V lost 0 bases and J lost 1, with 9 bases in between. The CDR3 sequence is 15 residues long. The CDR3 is CASSLAAFRNTEAFF. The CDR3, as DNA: TGTGCCAGCAGCTTAGCGGCCTTCCGGAACACTGAAGCTTTCTTT.

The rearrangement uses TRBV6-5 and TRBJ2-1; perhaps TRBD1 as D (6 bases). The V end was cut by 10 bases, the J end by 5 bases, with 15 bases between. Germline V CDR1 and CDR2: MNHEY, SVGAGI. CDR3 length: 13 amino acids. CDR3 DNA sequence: TGTGCCACCCAATTGGACAGCGACAATGAGCAGTTCTTC. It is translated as CATQLDSDNEQFF.

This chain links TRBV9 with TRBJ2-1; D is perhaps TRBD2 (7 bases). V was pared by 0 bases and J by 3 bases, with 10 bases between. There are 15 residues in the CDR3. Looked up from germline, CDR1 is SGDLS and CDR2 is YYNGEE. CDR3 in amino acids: CASSVEGGVYNEQFF. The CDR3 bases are TGTGCCAGCAGCGTAGAGGGGGGGGTCTACAATGAGCAGTTCTTC. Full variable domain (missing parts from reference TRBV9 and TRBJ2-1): DSGVTQTPKHLITATGQRVTLRCSPRSGDLSVYWYQQSLDQGLQFLIQYYNGEERAKGNILERFSAQQFPDLHSELNLSSLELGDSALYFCASSVEGGVYNEQFFGPGTRLTVL.

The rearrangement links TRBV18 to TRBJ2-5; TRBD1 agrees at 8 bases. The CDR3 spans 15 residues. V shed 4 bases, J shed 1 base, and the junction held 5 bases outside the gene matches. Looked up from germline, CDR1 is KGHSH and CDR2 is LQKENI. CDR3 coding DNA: TGTGCCAGCTCACGGGGACAGGCCCGCCAAGAGACCCAGTACTTC. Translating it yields CASSRGQARQETQYF.

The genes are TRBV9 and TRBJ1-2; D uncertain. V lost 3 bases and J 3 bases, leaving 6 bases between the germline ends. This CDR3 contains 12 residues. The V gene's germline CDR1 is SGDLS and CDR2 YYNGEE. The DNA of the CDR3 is TGTGCCAGCAGCGCCCGGGACTATGGCTACACCTTC. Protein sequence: CASSARDYGYTF.

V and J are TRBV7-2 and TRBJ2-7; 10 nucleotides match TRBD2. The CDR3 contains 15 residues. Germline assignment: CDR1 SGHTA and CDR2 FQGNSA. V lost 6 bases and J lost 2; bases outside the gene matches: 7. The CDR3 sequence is CASRRTSGTPYEQYF. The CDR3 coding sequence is TGTGCCAGCAGACGCACTAGCGGGACCCCCTACGAGCAGTACTTC.

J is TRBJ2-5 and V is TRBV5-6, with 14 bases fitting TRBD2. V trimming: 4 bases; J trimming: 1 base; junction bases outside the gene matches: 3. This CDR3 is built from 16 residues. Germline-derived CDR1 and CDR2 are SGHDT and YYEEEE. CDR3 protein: CASSPGLAGAQETQYF. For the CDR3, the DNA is TGTGCCAGCAGCCCGGGACTAGCGGGGGCCCAAGAGACCCAGTACTTC.

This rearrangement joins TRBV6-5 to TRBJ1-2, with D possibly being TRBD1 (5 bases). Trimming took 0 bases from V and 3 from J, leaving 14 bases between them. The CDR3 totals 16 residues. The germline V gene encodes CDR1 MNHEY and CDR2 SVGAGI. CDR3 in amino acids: CASSYSGPPVDYGYTF. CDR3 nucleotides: TGTGCCAGCAGTTACTCGGGGCCTCCGGTGGACTATGGCTACACCTTC.

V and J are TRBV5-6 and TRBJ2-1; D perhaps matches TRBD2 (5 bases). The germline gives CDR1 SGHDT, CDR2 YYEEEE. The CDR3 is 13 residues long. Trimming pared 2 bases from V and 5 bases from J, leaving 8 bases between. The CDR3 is CASSLSGHNEQFF. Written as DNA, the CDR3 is TGTGCCAGCAGCTTAAGCGGACACAATGAGCAGTTCTTC.

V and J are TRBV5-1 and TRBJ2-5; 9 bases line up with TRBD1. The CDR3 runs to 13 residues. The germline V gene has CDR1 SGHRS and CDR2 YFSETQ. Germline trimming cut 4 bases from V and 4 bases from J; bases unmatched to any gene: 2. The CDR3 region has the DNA TGCGCCAGCAGCGGGGGACAGGGAGAGACCCAGTACTTC. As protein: CASSGGQGETQYF.

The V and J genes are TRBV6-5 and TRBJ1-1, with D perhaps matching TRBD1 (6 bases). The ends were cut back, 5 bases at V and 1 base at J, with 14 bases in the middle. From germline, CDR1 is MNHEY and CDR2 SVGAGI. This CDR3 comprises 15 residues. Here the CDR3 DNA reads TGTGCCAGCAGTAAGCCGGGACACCAGAACACTGAAGCTTTCTTT. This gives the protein CASSKPGHQNTEAFF.

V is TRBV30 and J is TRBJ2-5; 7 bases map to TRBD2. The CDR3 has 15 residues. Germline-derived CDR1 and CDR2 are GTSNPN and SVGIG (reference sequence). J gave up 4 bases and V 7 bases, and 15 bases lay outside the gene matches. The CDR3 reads CAYNAWAGVGETQYF. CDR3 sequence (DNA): TGTGCCTACAACGCGTGGGCGGGAGTGGGAGAGACCCAGTACTTC.